This TCR beta chain was captured in a study of CD8 T cells in Susac syndrome. Random hexamers were used to reverse transcribe the RNA input (0.5 to 1 ug). TCRdb called the immunoSEQ multiplex PCR reads again in MiXCR, with one record for every CDR3 protein. The sample records some 400,000 distinct CDR3 sequences, more than 70% being singletons. The V gene's germline CDR1 is MNHNS and CDR2 SASEGT. With 0 bases clipped from V and 0 bases from J, the junction kept 5 bases outside the gene matches. CDR3 length: 17 amino acids. The source material was CD8+ T cells from PBMCs. This clonotype was obtained from a human donor with multiple sclerosis. The V gene is TRBV6-1, the J gene TRBJ2-3, with TRBD1 identical over 8 bases. The CDR3: CASSEARDRLSTDTQYF. The CDR3 region has the DNA TGTGCCAGCAGTGAAGCGCGGGACAGGTTGAGCACAGATACGCAGTATTTT.